Following are 8 T cell receptor beta chains from one sample sequenced in a study of OX40 agonist ivuxolimab in advanced cancers. Clones were sequenced by immunoSEQ multiplex PCR, and TCRdb holds only the in-frame ones, with some missing. The sample records tens of thousands of clones, around 80% being singletons. The sample consisted of CD4+ or CD8+ T cells sorted from blood, taken in a trial of the OX40 agonist ivuxolimab. The receptor set was obtained from an adult with an advanced solid tumor such as melanoma, head and neck, liver or kidney cancer.

The chain joins TRBV27 to TRBJ2-5, with D uncertain. CDR3 length equals 13 residues. Germline-derived CDR1 and CDR2 are MNHEY and SMNVEV (reference sequence). With 6 bases removed from V and 3 bases from J, the gap between germline ends came to 11 bases. The CDR3, as DNA: TGTGCCAGCAGCGGACCGAATGAAGAGACCCAGTACTTC. This sequence encodes CASSGPNEETQYF.

This chain links TRBV29-1 with TRBJ2-3; tentative D call: TRBD2 (6 bases). From germline, CDR1 is SQVTM and CDR2 ANQGSEA. The CDR3 sequence is 13 residues long. The V end was cut by 7 bases, the J end by 2 bases, with 13 bases between. As DNA, the CDR3 is TGCAGCGGCGGTGGGGGGACCACAGATACGCAGTATTTT. This translates into CSGGGGTTDTQYF.

The CDR3 coding sequence is TGTGCCAGCAATCAGGGGCAGGAAGGAGAGACCCAGTACTTC. Translation: CASNQGQEGETQYF. V usage is TRBV7-2 and J usage is TRBJ2-5, with D possibly TRBD1 on 6 matching bases. V dropped 7 bases and J dropped 4 bases, with 16 bases sitting between them. Germline CDR1 and CDR2: SGHTA and FQGNSA. The CDR3 is made up of 14 amino acids.

The gene calls are TRBV4-1 and TRBJ2-5, with TRBD2 as a possible D gene (5 bases). Trimming pared 1 base from V and 5 bases from J, leaving 14 bases between. The length of the CDR3 is 15 residues. Germline V gene lookup returns CDR1 MGHRA and CDR2 YSYEKL. Written as DNA, the CDR3 is TGCGCCAGCAGCCAAGGGACCACCGGGGAGGAGACCCAGTACTTC. It yields the protein CASSQGTTGEETQYF.

This CDR3 is CASSQESLFNNSPLHF. The CDR3, as DNA: TGCGCCAGCAGCCAGGAATCTCTTTTTAATAATTCACCCCTCCACTTT. The rearrangement uses TRBV4-3 and TRBJ1-6; D uncertain. The CDR3 extends over 16 amino acids. The germline V gene has CDR1 LGHNA and CDR2 YSLEER. V gave up 3 bases and J gave up 5 bases, with 14 bases separating them.

This clone appeared a few times. The chain recombines TRBV19 with TRBJ2-1, with 9 nucleotides matching TRBD2. CDR3 length: 14 amino acids. Trimming took 10 bases from V and 7 from J; bases not matched to a gene: 11. Germline V gene data show CDR1 as LNHDA and CDR2 as SQIVND (reference sequence). The DNA of the CDR3 is TGTGCCACAGGACTAGCGCGTTGGGAAAATGAGCAGTTCTTC. It is translated as CATGLARWENEQFF.

The V call is TRBV5-1, the J call TRBJ2-3, with D possibly TRBD2 on 6 matching bases. The length of the CDR3 is 12 residues. In germline, CDR1 is SGHRS, CDR2 YFSETQ. Between the trimmed V and J ends, which lost 6 bases and 5 bases, there was a span of 10 bases. The CDR3 DNA follows: TGCGCCAGCACTAGCGAGGGAGATACGCAGTATTTT. Protein sequence: CASTSEGDTQYF. Together with reference TRBV5-1 and TRBJ2-3, the CDR3 gives the full variable domain: KAGVTQTPRYLIKTRGQQVTLSCSPISGHRSVSWYQQTPGQGLQFLFEYFSETQRNKGNFPGRFSGRQFSNSRSEMNVSTLELGDSALYLCASTSEGDTQYFGPGTRLTVL.

This clone was observed once. The V call is TRBV5-5, the J call TRBJ1-5; D may be TRBD1 (6 bases). Germline CDR1 reads SGHKS; CDR2 reads YYEKEE (reference sequence). Trimming took off 4 bases at V and 11 bases at J, with 19 bases between the two ends. The CDR3 consists of 14 residues. The CDR3 sequence is CASSPEAGVKSQHF. Written as DNA, the CDR3 is TGTGCCAGCAGCCCGGAGGCAGGGGTGAAGTCCCAGCATTTT. The variable domain in full, with the rest retrieved from reference TRBV5-5 and TRBJ1-5, is DAGVTQSPTHLIKTRGQQVTLRCSPISGHKSVSWYQQVLGQGPQFIFQYYEKEERGRGNFPDRFSARQFPNYSSELNVNALLLGDSALYLCASSPEAGVKSQHFGDGTRLSIL.